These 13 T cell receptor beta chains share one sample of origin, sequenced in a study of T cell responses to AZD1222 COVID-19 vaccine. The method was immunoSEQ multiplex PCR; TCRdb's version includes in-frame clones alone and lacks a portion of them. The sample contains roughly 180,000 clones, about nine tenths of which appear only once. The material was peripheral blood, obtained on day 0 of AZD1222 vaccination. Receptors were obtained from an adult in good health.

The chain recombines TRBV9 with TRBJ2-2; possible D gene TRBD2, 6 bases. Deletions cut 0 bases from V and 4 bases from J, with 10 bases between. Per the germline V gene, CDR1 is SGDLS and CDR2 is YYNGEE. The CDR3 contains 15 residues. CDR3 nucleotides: TGTGCCAGCAGCGTAGGGGCCGGGGGCACCGGGGAGCTGTTTTTT. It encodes CASSVGAGGTGELFF.

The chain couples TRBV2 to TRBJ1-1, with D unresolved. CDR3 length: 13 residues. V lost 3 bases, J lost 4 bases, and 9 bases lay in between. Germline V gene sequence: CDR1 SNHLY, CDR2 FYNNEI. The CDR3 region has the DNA TGTGCCAGCAGTGAGGGGAGTCGCACTGAAGCTTTCTTT. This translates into CASSEGSRTEAFF.

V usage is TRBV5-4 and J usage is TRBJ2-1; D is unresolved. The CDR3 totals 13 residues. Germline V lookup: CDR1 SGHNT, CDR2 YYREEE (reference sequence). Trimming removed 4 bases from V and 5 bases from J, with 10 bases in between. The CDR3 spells CASSRDGNNEQFF. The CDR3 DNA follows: TGTGCCAGCAGCAGAGACGGCAACAATGAGCAGTTCTTC.

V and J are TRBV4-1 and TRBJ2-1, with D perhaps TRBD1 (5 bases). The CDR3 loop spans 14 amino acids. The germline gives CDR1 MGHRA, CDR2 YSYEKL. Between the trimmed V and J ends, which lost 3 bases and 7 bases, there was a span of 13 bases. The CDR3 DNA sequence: TGCGCCAGCAGCCACGGCAGGGTGGAGAATGAGCAGTTCTTC. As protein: CASSHGRVENEQFF.

CDR3 sequence reads: CASSPLGGGGGYTF. The CDR3 coding sequence is TGTGCCAGCAGCCCATTGGGTGGGGGAGGCGGCTACACCTTC. The genes are TRBV5-4 and TRBJ1-2, with D possibly matching TRBD1 (5 bases). V was clipped by 4 bases and J by 8 bases, with 18 bases between them. The CDR3 spans 14 residues. CDR1 and CDR2 (germline): SGHNT, YYREEE (reference sequence).

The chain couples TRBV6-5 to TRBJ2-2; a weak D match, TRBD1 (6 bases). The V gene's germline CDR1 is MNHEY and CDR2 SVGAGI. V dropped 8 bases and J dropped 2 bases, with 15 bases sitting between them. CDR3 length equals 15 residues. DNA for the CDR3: TGTGCCAGCCGCCCGACAGGAGTTAACACCGGGGAGCTGTTTTTT. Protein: CASRPTGVNTGELFF.

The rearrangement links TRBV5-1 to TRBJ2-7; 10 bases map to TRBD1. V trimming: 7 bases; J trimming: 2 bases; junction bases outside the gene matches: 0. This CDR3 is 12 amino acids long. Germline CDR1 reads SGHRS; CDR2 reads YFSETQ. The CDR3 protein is CASGTGAYEQYF. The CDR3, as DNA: TGCGCCAGCGGGACAGGGGCCTACGAGCAGTACTTC.

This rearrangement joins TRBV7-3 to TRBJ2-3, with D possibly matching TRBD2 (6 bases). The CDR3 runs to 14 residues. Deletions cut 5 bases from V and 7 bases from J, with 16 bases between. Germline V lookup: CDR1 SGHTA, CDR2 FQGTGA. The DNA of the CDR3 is TGTGCCAGCAGCCCAACGGGCGGGGATCATACGCAGTATTTT. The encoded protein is CASSPTGGDHTQYF. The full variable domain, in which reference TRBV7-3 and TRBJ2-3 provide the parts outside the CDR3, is GAGVSQTPSNKVTEKGKYVELRCDPISGHTALYWYRQSLGQGPEFLIYFQGTGAADDSGLPNDRFFAVRPEGSVSTLKIQRTERGDSAVYLCASSPTGGDHTQYFGPGTRLTVL.

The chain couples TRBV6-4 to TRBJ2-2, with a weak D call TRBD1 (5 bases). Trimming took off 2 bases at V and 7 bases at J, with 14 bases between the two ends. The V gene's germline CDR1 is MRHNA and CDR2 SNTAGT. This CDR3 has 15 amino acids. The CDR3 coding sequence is TGTGCCAGCAGTGACCAAGGATTGGGGCACGGGGAGCTGTTTTTT. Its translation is CASSDQGLGHGELFF.

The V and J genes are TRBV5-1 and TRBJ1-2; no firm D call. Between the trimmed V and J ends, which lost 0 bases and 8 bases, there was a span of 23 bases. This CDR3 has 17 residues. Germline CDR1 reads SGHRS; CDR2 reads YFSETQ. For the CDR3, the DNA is TGCGCCAGCAGCTTGGAGGGTCGGCGCAGGACTATGGTCGGCTACACCTTC. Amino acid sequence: CASSLEGRRRTMVGYTF. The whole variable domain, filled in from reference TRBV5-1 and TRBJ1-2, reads KAGVTQTPRYLIKTRGQQVTLSCSPISGHRSVSWYQQTPGQGLQFLFEYFSETQRNKGNFPGRFSGRQFSNSRSEMNVSTLELGDSALYLCASSLEGRRRTMVGYTFGSGTRLTVV.

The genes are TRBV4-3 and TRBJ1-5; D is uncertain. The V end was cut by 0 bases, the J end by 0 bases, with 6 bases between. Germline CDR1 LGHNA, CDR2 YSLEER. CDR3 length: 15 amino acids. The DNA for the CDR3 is TGCGCCAGCAGCCAAGATGAGGATAGCAATCAGCCCCAGCATTTT. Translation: CASSQDEDSNQPQHF.

The CDR3 DNA reads TGTGCCAGCACCTATAGCGGGTTCACAGATACGCAGTATTTT. Translation gives CASTYSGFTDTQYF. The V gene is TRBV9, the J gene TRBJ2-3; TRBD2 matches at 7 bases. J was trimmed by 2 bases and V by 6 bases; bases with no gene match: 6. This CDR3 is built from 14 residues. Germline V gene lookup returns CDR1 SGDLS and CDR2 YYNGEE. Full variable domain (missing parts from reference TRBV9 and TRBJ2-3): DSGVTQTPKHLITATGQRVTLRCSPRSGDLSVYWYQQSLDQGLQFLIQYYNGEERAKGNILERFSAQQFPDLHSELNLSSLELGDSALYFCASTYSGFTDTQYFGPGTRLTVL.

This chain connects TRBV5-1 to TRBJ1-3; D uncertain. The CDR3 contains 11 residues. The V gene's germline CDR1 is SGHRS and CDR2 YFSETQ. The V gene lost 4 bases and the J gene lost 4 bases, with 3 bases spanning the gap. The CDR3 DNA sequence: TGCGCCAGCAGCCAGGGAAACACCATATATTTT. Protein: CASSQGNTIYF.